This T cell receptor beta chain was sequenced during a study of T cell repertoires in ileal Crohn's disease. Overall study context: Operated complications were stricturing disease (around 60%) and penetrating disease (approximately 39%). At postoperative colonoscopy, neoterminal ileum biopsies were taken as M6.

Whole-study results and caveats: Endoscopic recurrence occurred in every patient whose clonality exceeded 26.8%.

Around 490 nanograms of biopsy DNA per sample underwent TCRB immunosequencing. The table came from immunoSEQ multiplex PCR; TCRdb's copy has only in-frame clones and leaves some out. The top ten hold less than 10% of the sample, which has approximately 3,500 clones, about 70% seen once. Noted time point: neoterminal ileum biopsy at postoperative endoscopy, about 6 months after surgery. Note on this clone: The antigen remains unidentified.

Trimming removed 0 bases from V and 5 bases from J; junction bases left unmatched: 4. The CDR3 spans 15 residues. The germline V gene has CDR1 SGHNT and CDR2 YYREEE (reference sequence). The receptor's source is an adult with Crohn's disease. The sequenced material came from ileal tissue. The chain couples TRBV5-4 to TRBJ2-2; 7 positions agree with TRBD2. The CDR3 DNA reads as TGTGCCAGCAGCTTGGCGGGACTATATACCGGGGAGCTGTTTTTT. It yields the protein CASSLAGLYTGELFF.